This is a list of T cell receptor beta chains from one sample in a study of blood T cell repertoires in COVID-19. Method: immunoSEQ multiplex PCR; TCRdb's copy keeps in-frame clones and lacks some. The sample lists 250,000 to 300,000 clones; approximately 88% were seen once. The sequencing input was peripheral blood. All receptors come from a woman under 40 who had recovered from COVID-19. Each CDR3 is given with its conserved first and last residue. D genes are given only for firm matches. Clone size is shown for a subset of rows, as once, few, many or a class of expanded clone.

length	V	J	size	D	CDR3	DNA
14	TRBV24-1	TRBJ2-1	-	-	CATSGGTGHNEQFF	TGTGCCACCAGTGGAGGGACTGGGCACAATGAGCAGTTCTTC
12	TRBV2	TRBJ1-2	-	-	CASRGIRGGYTF	TGTGCCAGCAGGGGGATCAGGGGTGGCTACACCTTC
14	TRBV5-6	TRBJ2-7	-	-	CASSFGTTLNEQYF	TGTGCCAGCAGCTTTGGGACAACTTTGAACGAGCAGTACTTC
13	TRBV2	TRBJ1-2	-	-	CASSSGGNYGYTF	TGTGCCAGCAGTTCTGGGGGGAACTATGGCTACACCTTC
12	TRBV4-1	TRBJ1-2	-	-	CASSQGAGGYTF	TGCGCCAGCAGCCAAGGAGCGGGTGGCTACACCTTC
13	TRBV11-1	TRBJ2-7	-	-	CASSVDGNYEQYF	TGTGCCAGCAGCGTAGACGGGAACTACGAGCAGTACTTC
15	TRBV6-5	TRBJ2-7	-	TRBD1	CASSPTQGSGGEQYF	TGTGCCAGCAGTCCAACACAGGGGTCTGGTGGGGAGCAGTACTTC
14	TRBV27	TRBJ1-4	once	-	CASKMGQGTEKLFF	TGTGCCAGCAAGATGGGGCAGGGGACGGAAAAACTGTTTTTT
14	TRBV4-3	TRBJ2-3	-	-	CASSQGRNTDTQYF	TGCGCCAGCAGCCAAGGCAGAAACACAGATACGCAGTATTTT
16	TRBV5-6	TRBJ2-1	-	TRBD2	CASSLGLADSYNEQFF	TGTGCCAGCAGCTTGGGACTAGCGGACTCCTACAATGAGCAGTTCTTC
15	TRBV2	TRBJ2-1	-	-	CAGASGRSSYNEQFF	TGTGCCGGAGCAAGTGGGAGGAGCTCCTACAATGAGCAGTTCTTC
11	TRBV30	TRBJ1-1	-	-	CAWSLIREAFF	TGTGCCTGGAGTCTCATCAGGGAAGCTTTCTTT
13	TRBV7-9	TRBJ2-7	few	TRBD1	CASSLYQGDEQYF	TGTGCCAGCAGCTTATACCAGGGGGACGAGCAGTACTTC
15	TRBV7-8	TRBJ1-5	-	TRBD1	CASSLRDSSNQPQHF	TGTGCCAGCAGCTTAAGGGACAGCAGCAATCAGCCCCAGCATTTT